The clone carrying this T cell receptor beta chain was picked up a small number of times. The data are from a study of blood T cell repertoires in COVID-19. Living in 24 US areas, the participants were between 18 and 89 years of age. Resolution of symptoms, clearance, or two negative PCRs was present in recovered Cohort 3 donors. Only in-frame clones appear in the TCRdb table, and some are missing; sequencing was by immunoSEQ multiplex PCR. Of around 390,000 clones in the sample, roughly 89% were seen once. The germline gives CDR1 SGHRS, CDR2 YFSETQ. V was pared by 4 bases and J by 2 bases, with 13 bases between. The CDR3 has 14 residues.

The genes are TRBV5-1 and TRBJ2-7; TRBD1 is a possible D gene (5 bases). The clonotype was recovered from a woman between 45 and 60 years old who had recovered from COVID-19. The sample taken for sequencing was PBMCs or T cells enriched from blood (not recorded which). CDR3 in amino acids: CASSLRTNTYEQYF. CDR3 DNA: TGCGCCAGCAGCCTCCGGACAAATACCTACGAGCAGTACTTC.